These T cell receptor beta chains were read from a single sample in a study of vaccination effects on CD4 cells after COVID-19. The repertoire was sequenced with immunoSEQ multiplex PCR; TCRdb's copy has only in-frame clones and lacks some. The data contain around 65,000 clones, more than 70% of them singletons. These TCRs' antigens remain unknown. Sequencing used CD4+ T cells from PBMCs cultured with HCoV-229E spike peptides, obtained after COVID-19 vaccination. The receptors derive from a human donor who received a COVID-19 vaccine. Both conserved end residues are part of each CDR3. The D gene is left open where the match is weak. Rows may omit the clone size; those that give it use once, few, many or a size class.

v_gene	j_gene	len	d_gene	abundance	CDR3nt	CDR3aa
TRBV6-5	TRBJ1-2	16	-	-	TGTGCCAGCAGTTACTCGAGAGGGCAGGGGAGCTATGGCTACACCTTC	CASSYSRGQGSYGYTF
TRBV5-1	TRBJ2-2	15	-	few	TGCGCCAGCAGCTTTTACGCGGGGTTAGCCGGGGAGCTGTTTTTT	CASSFYAGLAGELFF
TRBV5-6	TRBJ2-6	15	-	once	TGTGCCAGCAGCTACAGACAATCTGGGGCCAACGTCCTGACTTTC	CASSYRQSGANVLTF
TRBV12-3/TRBV12-4	TRBJ1-1	12	-	-	TGTGCCAGCAACACAAGGAACACTGAAGCTTTCTTT	CASNTRNTEAFF
TRBV9	TRBJ1-1	13	-	-	TGTGCCAGCAGCCAAGGGGGGAACACTGAAGCTTTCTTT	CASSQGGNTEAFF
TRBV2	TRBJ1-5	14	-	-	TGTGCCAGCAGTGAGTTTCTGACATCAGCGGCCCAGCATTTT	CASSEFLTSAAQHF
TRBV2	TRBJ2-3	16	TRBD2	-	TGTGCCAGCAGACTGGGACTAGCGGGGGGGCCCGGTACGCAGTATTTT	CASRLGLAGGPGTQYF
TRBV19	TRBJ1-1	16	-	few	TGTGCCAGTATCGGCGGGTTCGGGTCACTGAACACTGAAGCTTTCTTT	CASIGGFGSLNTEAFF
TRBV12-3/TRBV12-4	TRBJ2-3	13	-	-	TGTGCCAGCAGGGACGCCTGGGCTGACACGCAGTATTTT	CASRDAWADTQYF
TRBV28	TRBJ1-1	14	-	-	TGTGCCAGTCGGGCCCGGAGGGAGGGCACTGAAGCTTTCTTT	CASRARREGTEAFF
TRBV6-2/TRBV6-3	TRBJ1-2	13	-	-	TGTGCCAGCAGTTACTCGTCCAGAGATGGCTACACCTTC	CASSYSSRDGYTF
TRBV6-6	TRBJ1-6	17	-	-	TGTGCCAGCAGTCACGGGCGAGCAGGCCCCTATAATTCACCCCTCCACTTT	CASSHGRAGPYNSPLHF
TRBV4-1	TRBJ2-6	18	-	once	TGCGCCAGCAGCCAAGGGGGACAGTTCGCGGGAGGGGCCAACGTCCTGACTTTC	CASSQGGQFAGGANVLTF
TRBV7-9	TRBJ1-1	14	-	-	TGTGCCAGCAGCTTAGAAAGGGCAGGTAGAGAAGCTTTCTTT	CASSLERAGREAFF
TRBV5-1	TRBJ1-1	15	-	-	TGCGCCAGCAGCTTGGGAGATTCGATGAACACTGAAGCTTTCTTT	CASSLGDSMNTEAFF
TRBV6-1	TRBJ2-1	15	-	-	TGTGCCAGCAGTGATCCGGGCCGCACCTACAATGAGCAGTTCTTC	CASSDPGRTYNEQFF
TRBV10-3	TRBJ2-5	14	TRBD2	-	TGTGCCATCAGTGACACGGGAGGCAGAGAGACCCAGTACTTC	CAISDTGGRETQYF
TRBV29-1	TRBJ2-3	13	TRBD1	-	TGCAGCCCTTGGGACAGGTTAACAGATACGCAGTATTTT	CSPWDRLTDTQYF
TRBV29-1	TRBJ1-3	14	-	-	TGCAGCGTTGACCGGCTGGGGGCGGGAAACACCATATATTTT	CSVDRLGAGNTIYF
TRBV14	TRBJ1-1	12	TRBD1	-	TGTGCCAGTGACAGGGGCCACACTGAAGCTTTCTTT	CASDRGHTEAFF
TRBV6-5	TRBJ1-1	11	-	-	TGTGCCAGCAGGGGGAACACTGAAGCTTTCTTT	CASRGNTEAFF
TRBV6-1	TRBJ1-6	15	-	-	TGTGCCAGCAGTGAATTGAGCTCCTATAATTCACCCCTCCACTTT	CASSELSSYNSPLHF
TRBV6-1	TRBJ1-1	12	-	-	TGTGCCAGCAGTGAGCGATACATCGGAGCTTTCTTT	CASSERYIGAFF
TRBV20-1	TRBJ2-5	13	-	-	TGCAGTGCTAGTTTGTCAGTACAAGAGACCCAGTACTTC	CSASLSVQETQYF
TRBV24-1	TRBJ2-3	12	-	-	TGTGCCACCAGTGAAAGCACAGATACGCAGTATTTT	CATSESTDTQYF
TRBV5-1	TRBJ1-3	15	-	-	TGCGCCAGCAGCCTGGGACCCAGCGGACTCAACACCATATATTTT	CASSLGPSGLNTIYF
TRBV15	TRBJ2-6	15	-	-	TGTGCCACCAGCTCAAGGAGGTCTGGGGCCAACGTCCTGACTTTC	CATSSRRSGANVLTF
TRBV3-1/TRBV3-2	TRBJ1-2	14	-	-	TGTGCCAGCAGCCAAGCTGTCAGCCCTTATGGCTACACCTTC	CASSQAVSPYGYTF
TRBV3-1/TRBV3-2	TRBJ2-4	15	-	-	TGTGCCAGCAGCCAAGGTAGCGTACGGGTGGGCATTCAGTACTTC	CASSQGSVRVGIQYF
TRBV5-4	TRBJ2-5	13	-	-	TGTGCCAGCAGCTTGGGGCGTCAAGAGACCCAGTACTTC	CASSLGRQETQYF
TRBV9	TRBJ2-3	14	-	-	TGTGCCAGCAGCGACCGGACTGGGAGAGATACGCAGTATTTT	CASSDRTGRDTQYF
TRBV10-2	TRBJ1-1	15	-	-	TGCGCTAGCAGCTCTGACGCTGATTTTAACACTGAAGCTTTCTTT	CASSSDADFNTEAFF